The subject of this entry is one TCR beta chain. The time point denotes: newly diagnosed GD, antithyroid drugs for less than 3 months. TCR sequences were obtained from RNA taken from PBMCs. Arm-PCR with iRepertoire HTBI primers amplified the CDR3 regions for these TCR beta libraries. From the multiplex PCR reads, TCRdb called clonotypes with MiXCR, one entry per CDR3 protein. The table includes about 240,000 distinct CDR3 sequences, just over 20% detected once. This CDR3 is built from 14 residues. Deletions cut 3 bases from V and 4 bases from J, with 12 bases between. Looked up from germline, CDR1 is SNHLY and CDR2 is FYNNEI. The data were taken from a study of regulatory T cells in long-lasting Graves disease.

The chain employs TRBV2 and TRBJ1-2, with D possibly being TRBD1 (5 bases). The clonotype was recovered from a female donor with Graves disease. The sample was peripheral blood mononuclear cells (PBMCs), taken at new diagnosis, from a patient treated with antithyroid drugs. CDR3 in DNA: TGTGCCAGCAGTGAGGCAGGGCTTTCCTATGGCTACACCTTC. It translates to CASSEAGLSYGYTF. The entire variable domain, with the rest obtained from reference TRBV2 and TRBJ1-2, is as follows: EPEVTQTPSHQVTQMGQEVILRCVPISNHLYFYWYRQILGQKVEFLVSFYNNEISEKSEIFDDQFSVERPDGSNFTLKIRSTKLEDSAMYFCASSEAGLSYGYTFGSGTRLTVV.